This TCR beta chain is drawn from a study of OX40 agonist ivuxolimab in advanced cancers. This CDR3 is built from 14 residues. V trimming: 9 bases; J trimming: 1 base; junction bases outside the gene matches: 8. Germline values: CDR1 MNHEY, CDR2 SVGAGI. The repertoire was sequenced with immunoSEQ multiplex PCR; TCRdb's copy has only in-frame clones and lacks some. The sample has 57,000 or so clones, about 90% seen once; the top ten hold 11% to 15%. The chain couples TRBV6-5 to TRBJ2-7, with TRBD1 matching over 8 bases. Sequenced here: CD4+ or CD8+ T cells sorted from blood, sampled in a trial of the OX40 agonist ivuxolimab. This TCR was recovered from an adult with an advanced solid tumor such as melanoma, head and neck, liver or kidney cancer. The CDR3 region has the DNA TGTGCCAGTAGTCACCGGGACAGGTCCTACGAGCAGTACTTC. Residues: CASSHRDRSYEQYF.